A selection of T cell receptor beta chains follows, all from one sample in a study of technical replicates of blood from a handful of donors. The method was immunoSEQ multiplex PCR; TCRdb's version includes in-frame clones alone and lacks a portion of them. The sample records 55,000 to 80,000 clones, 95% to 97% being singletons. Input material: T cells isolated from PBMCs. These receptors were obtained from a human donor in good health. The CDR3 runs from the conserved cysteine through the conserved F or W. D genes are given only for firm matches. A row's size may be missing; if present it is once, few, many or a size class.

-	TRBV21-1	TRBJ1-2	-	TGTGCCAGCAGCCCCTTCGAAGGGGGGGGCTATGGCTACACCTTC	CASSPFEGGGYGYTF
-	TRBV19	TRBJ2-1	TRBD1	TGTGCCAGTAGTCTAGGACAGGGAGTAAGTGAGCAGTTCTTC	CASSLGQGVSEQFF
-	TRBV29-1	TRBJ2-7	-	TGCAGCGCCCGACAGGAGCTCTCCTACGAGCAGTACTTC	CSARQELSYEQYF
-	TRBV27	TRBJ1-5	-	TGTGCCAGCAGCCGGGTTATTAATCAGCCCCAGCATTTT	CASSRVINQPQHF
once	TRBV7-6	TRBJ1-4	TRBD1	TGTGCCAGCAGCTTTGGACAGGGCAACGAAAAACTGTTTTTT	CASSFGQGNEKLFF
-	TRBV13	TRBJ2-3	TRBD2	TGTGCCAGCAGCTTAGGGAGACCCGGGGGGTCAGATACGCAGTATTTT	CASSLGRPGGSDTQYF
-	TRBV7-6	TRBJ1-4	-	TGTGCCAGCAGCTTAGGCATCGGGTTAACTAATGAAAAACTGTTTTTT	CASSLGIGLTNEKLFF
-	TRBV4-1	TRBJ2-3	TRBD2	TGCGCCAGCAGTTCCGGACTAGCGGGGATCCTCACAGATACGCAGTATTTT	CASSSGLAGILTDTQYF
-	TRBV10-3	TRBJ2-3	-	TGTGCCATCAGCCCCAGGGAAGATACGCAGTATTTT	CAISPREDTQYF
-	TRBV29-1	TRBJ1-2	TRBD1	TGCAGCGTTGACCCAGGGGGAGTGGGTGGCTACACCTTC	CSVDPGGVGGYTF
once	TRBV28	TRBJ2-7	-	TGTGCCAGCAGTTTAACTGATTACGAGCAGTACTTC	CASSLTDYEQYF
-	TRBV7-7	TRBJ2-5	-	TGTGCTAGCAGCTTAGCGTCAGGGGTGTTGGGTGAGACCCAGTACTTC	CASSLASGVLGETQYF
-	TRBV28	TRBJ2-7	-	TGTGCCAGCAGTCCCCCAGGGGAATTAGACTACGAGCAGTACTTC	CASSPPGELDYEQYF
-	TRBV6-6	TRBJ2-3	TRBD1	TGTGCCAGCAGTTACCCAGGGGGCTCAGATACGCAGTATTTT	CASSYPGGSDTQYF
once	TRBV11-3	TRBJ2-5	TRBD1	TGTGCCAGCAGGGTAGGACAGGGCCCCCAGTACTTC	CASRVGQGPQYF
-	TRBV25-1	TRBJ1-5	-	TGTGCCAGCAGTGAATCAGACTGGCAGCCCCAGCATTTT	CASSESDWQPQHF
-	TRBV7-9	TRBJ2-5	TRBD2	TGTGCCAGCAGCCGAGGGACTAGCGGGGGGGCGGAGACCCAGTACTTC	CASSRGTSGGAETQYF
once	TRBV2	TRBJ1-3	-	TGTGCCAGCATGGGACACCCGGCTACAATCCGAGCTGGAAACACCATATATTTT	CASMGHPATIRAGNTIYF
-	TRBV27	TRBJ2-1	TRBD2	TGTGCCAGCAGTACATATAGCGGGAGGGCTAACAATGAGCAGTTCTTC	CASSTYSGRANNEQFF
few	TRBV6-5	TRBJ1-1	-	TGTGCCAGCAGGACCTGGGGGCTGAACACTGAAGCTTTCTTT	CASRTWGLNTEAFF
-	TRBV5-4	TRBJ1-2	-	TGTGCCAGCAGCGAGGGGGGGCCCTCCCAGGCCTGGTACACCTTC	CASSEGGPSQAWYTF
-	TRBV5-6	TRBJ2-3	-	TGTGCCAGCAGCTTTCCCGGGAGCTATCCAGATACGCAGTATTTT	CASSFPGSYPDTQYF
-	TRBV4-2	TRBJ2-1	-	TGTGCCAGCAGCCAAGGGTGGGCGCCGGCCGTGAATGAGCAGTTCTTC	CASSQGWAPAVNEQFF
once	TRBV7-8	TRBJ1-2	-	TGTGCCAGCAGCTTAGGAGCCTCTGGGGGAGGTGGCTACACCTTC	CASSLGASGGGGYTF